The following is a T cell receptor beta chain sequence with its context. TCRdb re-derived calls from the RT-PCR reads in MiXCR, one entry per CDR3 protein. Among 70,000 or so distinct CDR3 sequences, about 25% were seen once, and the ten largest hold more than 20%. These data originate in a study of patients and donors after allogeneic stem cell transplantation. CDR1 and CDR2 from the germline V gene are SEHNR and FQNEAQ (reference sequence). The junction had 8 bases not matched to a gene; V was cut back by 7 bases and J by 2 bases. The CDR3 extends over 15 amino acids. This receptor was obtained from a human donor who was either an allogeneic HSCT recipient or a stem cell or donor lymphocyte infusion donor (not recorded which). It is not recorded whose cells these are; they may come from a transplant donor. The chain links TRBV7-9 to TRBJ2-1; 7 bases line up with TRBD1. Specimen: blood, either unsorted or a sorted T cell fraction (not recorded which). CDR3 loop: CASTPDRAPYNEQFF. CDR3 sequence (DNA): TGTGCCAGCACCCCAGACAGGGCTCCCTACAATGAGCAGTTCTTC.